Detailed here is one TCR beta chain. What antigen it recognizes has not been identified. Per-base qualities were not stored, and no clone one base away is much larger. Distinct nucleotide sequences in the sample also encode this CDR3. Libraries were prepared through the immunoSEQ multiplex PCR assay. For the multiplex PCR, a mixture combining 60 forward primers for TCR Vbeta segments and 13 reverse primers for TCR Jbeta segments was used. A multiplex PCR assay on genomic DNA amplified the CDR3 region of rearranged TCR beta genes. The amplified TCR beta libraries were sequenced on the Illumina HiSeq System as 87-base-pair reads. In the paper's pipeline: A later analysis counted tens of millions of unique TCR beta chains across the roughly 700 repertoires, and some 11 million of these chains were shared by at least two donors. A nearest-neighbor algorithm error-corrected the raw reads and collapsed the reads into unique sequences, merging closely related sequences to remove PCR and sequencing errors. Alignment of CDR3 sequences to IMGT reference sequences was used to assign V, D and J gene segments. For a sequence to be retained, a match of at least six nucleotides to both a V gene segment and a J gene segment was required. Rearrangements were classified as productive when the CDR3 lacked stop codons and remained in frame with V and J, and all other rearrangements were classified as non-productive. Following IMGT convention, CDR3 was defined as the stretch from the second conserved V-encoded cysteine up to the conserved J-encoded phenylalanine. In an earlier analysis of 500 to 650 of the donors, sequences lacking an unambiguous match to a single V gene segment were excluded. In an earlier analysis of approximately 590 of the donors, V segments were called functional above 56.7% productive rearrangements and were called segregating when the between-donor standard deviation exceeded 5%. A statistical classification framework was developed to diagnose cytomegalovirus status using the catalog of TCR beta chain sequences. A later analysis assigned V and J genes by comparing TCR nucleotide sequences with IMGT/GENE-DB human TR gene sequences. The TCRdist pipeline was used in a later analysis to assign CDR3 sequences and most-parsimonious VDJ recombination scenarios. In a later analysis, every TCR beta chain was defined by the combination of its CDR3 amino acid sequence and its V-gene family, and reads without a unique V-gene family were dropped. To address suspected cross-contamination and a sequencing artifact, a later analysis removed 592 highly shared, low-generation-probability nucleotide sequences. In a later analysis, a clonal expansion index for each public chain was calculated from normalized within-repertoire ranks of inferred template counts. Generation probabilities in a later analysis came from a VDJ recombination model fitted to out-of-frame rearrangements, and those results were checked against IGoR. Hypergeometric tests were used in a later analysis to score TCR-TCR, TCR-HLA and TCR-CMV co-occurrence, with a repertoire-size bias correction applied to the TCR pairs. To estimate false discovery rates, a later analysis permuted the HLA or CMV assignments 20 times. In a later analysis, co-occurring TCRs were grouped using DBSCAN, and TCRdist sequence similarity was added for clustering within HLA-allele-positive subsets. For co-occurrence clustering, repertoires with fewer than 30,000 or more than 120,000 public chains were excluded, along with a handful of repertoires with anomalous nucleotide sharing. TCRdb holds this immuneACCESS table with in-frame rearrangements only. Some clones are missing; in checked studies, unresolved V genes explain under half, and the rest has no known cause. The DNA was the basis for D and trimming; V, J and clone size are from that table. The sample table lists 95,000 to 150,000 clones, 50% to 80% of them with a count of one. Clones ranked in the top ten supply more than 6.5% of the sample.

The cohort consisted of some 670 healthy bone marrow donors. Cohort members were all nominally healthy when sampled, although unrecorded immune exposures were likely present. The donor tested CMV seropositive and was one of the 289 seropositive cohort members. Each donor provided a peripheral blood sample, and peripheral blood mononuclear cells were used for TCR beta sequencing. The Qiagen DNeasy Blood Extraction Kit was used to extract genomic DNA from the blood cell samples. The entry originates in a study of cytomegalovirus exposure and HLA in healthy donors listed by TCRdb under 2017. With regard to the full study: An earlier analysis of a few hundred of the donors reported roughly 300 Gb of sequence data and 95 million to 130 million unique TCR beta sequences obtained from around 190 million T cells. An early release covering over 500 HLA-typed donors comprised 250 to 350 gigabases of sequencing data and tens of millions of unique TCR sequences. Of the 300 to 500 genotyped donors, approximately 81% were placed in the genetic ancestry cluster associated with self-reported Caucasian donors. The study aimed to test whether cataloging public T cell receptors could reveal signatures of past pathogen exposure. The study used immunosequencing to profile the T cell repertoires of 670 or so subjects and linked those repertoires to cytomegalovirus serostatus. Along with the approximately 600-subject first cohort, a separate validation cohort of 120 different subjects was used. The study combined high-throughput TCR immunosequencing, statistical association of individual TCRs with disease status, and machine learning to predict cytomegalovirus infection status. A later analysis re-analyzed previously published TCR beta repertoires from 550 to 700 donors and added high-resolution HLA genotyping to study TCR occurrence patterns. Rather than drawing on any new phenotypic data, the later analysis identified candidate immune exposures from TCR beta sequences and the way those sequences occurred across donors. To decide whether each TCR beta V gene segment behaved as functional or pseudogenic, an earlier analysis of some 570 of the donors relied on high-throughput TCR beta sequencing. Donor age, sex, ethnicity and CMV serostatus were compiled together with the repertoire data. A later genetic analysis used genome-wide SNP genotypes for about 65% of the roughly 700 donors, treating that subset as a discovery cohort. All discovery cohort repertoires had been generated using a single sequencing platform. HLA typing covered class I and class II loci at four-digit resolution. Typing coverage differed by locus: A, B, C, DRB1 and DQB1 were typed in about 629-640 donors, DQA1 in 500 to 550, DPA1 in 600 to 610, and DPB1 in around 490. Roughly 5 DR-DQ haplotypes were treated as single units for association and clustering because of strong linkage in the cohort. Across around 400 genotyped donors of the cohort, an average of roughly 250,000 unique TCR beta nucleotide sequences per donor were sequenced, and 15% to 20% of those sequences were non-productive. The research as a whole found: Some IMGT-functional V segments, including TRBV6-2 and TRBV6-3, could not be told apart with the 87-base-pair reads, so those segments were excluded. The classifier was reported to diagnose cytomegalovirus status with high specificity and sensitivity in both the original and validation cohorts. Roughly uniform sequencing depth across donors was assumed in presence/absence analyses, although this assumption may not hold. For the cohort, immune exposure information was limited to CMV serostatus. Because counts were too low, under 20 rarely observed V segments, including chromosome 9 orphons, were left out of the earlier analysis of 587 of the donors. In a later analysis, TCR association rates were found to vary across HLA loci, with the most associated TCRs seen for DRB1 alleles and the fewest for HLA-C alleles. A later genetic analysis associated a missense DCLRE1C variant with V-gene and J-gene trimming of TCR beta chains, and an independent cohort replicated the association. It was suggested by the authors that the approach could potentially be generalized to other disease states and immunological phenotypes. A group of highly shared sequence variants was considered likely to be a technical artifact of the sequencing pipeline. HLA typing was unavailable for some donors at each locus, so association tests used only the typed subset. In vitro tests confirmed that a few of the cytomegalovirus-associated TCR beta chains recognize cytomegalovirus antigens. A further reported finding was that TCR beta sequences accurately predicted the HLA-A and HLA-B alleles for most subjects in the first cohort. According to a later genetic analysis, donors in an Asian-associated ancestry cluster had fewer N-insertions in productive TCRs than the roughly 700-donor mean. The study gave a list of about 170 TCR beta chains associated with cytomegalovirus. Specific HLA alleles were associated with roughly 16,000 TCR beta sequences at a false discovery rate of 0.05 in a later analysis. Several of the top co-occurrence clusters appeared to be linked to parvovirus B19, influenza, CMV and Epstein-Barr virus, according to a later analysis. Most TCR sequences were seen in very few donors, while some public TCRs were found in many individuals. In this cohort, only TCR beta chains were sequenced, and detectable features were limited by the absence of alpha or paired-chain data. In an earlier analysis of a few hundred of the donors, most TCR beta V segments were observed in productive rearrangements about 87% or about 30% of the time, broadly matching IMGT annotations. When HLA alleles, especially DR and DQ, strongly co-occurred, TCR associations were difficult to assign to individual alleles. Linkage disequilibrium might explain the correlated functional status among segregating V segments, but an unknown experimental factor could not be ruled out. A later analysis found that HLA-associated TCR beta chains were more clonally expanded and had lower generation probabilities than equally common non-associated chains. Most CMV-associated TCR beta chains appeared to be HLA-restricted in a later analysis, and the HLA associations seemed to be driven largely by CMV exposure.

Its CDR3 holds 14 amino acids, cysteine through phenylalanine. CDR3 DNA only is kept here, 42 bases in frame from base 1. Reading the germline V gene gives CDR1 SGHRS and CDR2 YFSETQ. V loses 0 bases of germline sequence and J loses 2 bases, and the interval between the two ends is 8 bases. The chain employs TRBV5-1 and TRBJ2-5, and possibly TRBD2, on 6 matching bases. The specimen sequenced was PBMCs. This clonotype was sampled from a woman aged 40 to 50 in good health and CMV-seropositive. The DNA sequence is given as TGCGCCAGCAGCTTGGGCCGGGGGCAAGAGACCCAGTACTTC. This codes for CASSLGRGQETQYF.